The entry below describes one TCR beta chain. Antigen specificity is unknown. The data are from a study of T cell responses to AZD1222 COVID-19 vaccine. Whole-study context: Second-dose groups at about 4 or about 12 weeks were pooled. Overall study results and limits: Baseline seropositivity occurred in only 5 or 6 AZD1222 recipients. Spike-wide coverage was observed for vaccine-associated CD4 TCRs, with dominant responses at 160-218 and 743-854. Clonal diversity may have been underestimated in mostly white British donors.

Here immunoSEQ multiplex PCR was the method, and the copy in TCRdb shows in-frame clones only, minus some. The repertoire consists of 130,000 to 150,000 clones, with 80% to 90% occurring once and the leading ten covering under 2%. The CDR3 is 14 amino acids. Germline loops: CDR1 SGDLS, CDR2 YYNGEE. Between the trimmed V and J ends, which lost 6 bases and 0 bases, there was a span of 12 bases. This receptor was identified in an adult in good health. Source: peripheral blood, taken on day 0 of AZD1222 vaccination. V gene TRBV9 combines with J gene TRBJ1-1; a possible D gene is TRBD1 (5 bases). CDR3 nucleotides: TGTGCCAGCACGACAGATGTCATGAACACTGAAGCTTTCTTT. This translates into CASTTDVMNTEAFF.